This T cell receptor (beta chain) was found in a study of shared clonotypes between healthy human individuals. Study as a whole: A couple of women and a few men aged 18 to 49 made up the donors. Study-wide findings and caveats: When compared with the clonotypes that were shared by all four sorted-subset donors, the non-shared clonotypes turned out to have lower generation probabilities.

CD45RO-negative, CCR7-selected cells formed the naive CD8 fraction, which excluded terminally differentiated effector memory CD45RA+ cells. The donors, healthy adults who were HIV-negative, had experienced no recent acute infections or vaccinations. Every contributor of samples was a Caucasian grown-up residing in Nashville, Tennessee. Sequencing used immunoSEQ multiplex PCR; TCRdb keeps in-frame clones, though not all of them. Of around 2,000,000 clones detected, approximately 94% appear once; the ten largest clones hold around 1.1%. The J segment lost 6 bases and the V segment lost 0 bases, leaving 4 bases of the junction unmatched. The CDR3 consists of 14 residues. The V gene's germline CDR1 is SGHRS and CDR2 YFSETQ. A note on this clone: Its specificity is unknown. In the same sample, other DNA sequences code for this CDR3.

The sequence came from a young man in good health. This chain connects TRBV5-1 to TRBJ1-2; the match to TRBD1 covers 8 bases. The specimen was naive CD8+ T cells sorted from blood. The CDR3, as DNA: TGCGCCAGCAGCTTGGCAGGGACAGGAAATGGCTACACCTTC. This codes for CASSLAGTGNGYTF.